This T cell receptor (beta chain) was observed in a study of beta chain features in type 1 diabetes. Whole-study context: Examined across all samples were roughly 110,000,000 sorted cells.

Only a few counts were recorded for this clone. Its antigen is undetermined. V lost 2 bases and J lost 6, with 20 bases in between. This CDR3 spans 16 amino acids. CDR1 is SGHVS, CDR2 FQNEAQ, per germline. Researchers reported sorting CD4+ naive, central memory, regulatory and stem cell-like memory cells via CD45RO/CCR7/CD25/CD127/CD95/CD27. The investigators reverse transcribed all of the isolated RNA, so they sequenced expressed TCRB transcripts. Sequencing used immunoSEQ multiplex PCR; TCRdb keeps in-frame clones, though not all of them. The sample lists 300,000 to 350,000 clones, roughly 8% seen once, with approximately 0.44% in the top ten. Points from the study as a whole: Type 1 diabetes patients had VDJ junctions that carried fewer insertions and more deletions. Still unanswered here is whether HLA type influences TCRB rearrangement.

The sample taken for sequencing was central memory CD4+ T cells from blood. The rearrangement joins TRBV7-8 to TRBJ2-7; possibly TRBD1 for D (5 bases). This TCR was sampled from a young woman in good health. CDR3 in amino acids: CASSLSLGLMGLEQYF. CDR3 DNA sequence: TGTGCCAGCAGCTTAAGTCTAGGTCTAATGGGGCTCGAGCAGTACTTC.